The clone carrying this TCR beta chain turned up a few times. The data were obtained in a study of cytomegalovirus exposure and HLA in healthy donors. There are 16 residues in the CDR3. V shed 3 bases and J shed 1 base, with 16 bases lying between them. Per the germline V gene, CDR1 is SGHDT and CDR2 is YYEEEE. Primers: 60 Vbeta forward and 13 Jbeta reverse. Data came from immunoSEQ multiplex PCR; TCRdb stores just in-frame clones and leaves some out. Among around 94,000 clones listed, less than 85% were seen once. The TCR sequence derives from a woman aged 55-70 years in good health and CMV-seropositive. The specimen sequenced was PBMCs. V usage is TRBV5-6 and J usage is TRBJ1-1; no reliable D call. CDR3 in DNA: TGTGCCAGCAGCTCACTAAAAACCGGGGAGAACACTGAAGCTTTCTTT. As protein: CASSSLKTGENTEAFF.